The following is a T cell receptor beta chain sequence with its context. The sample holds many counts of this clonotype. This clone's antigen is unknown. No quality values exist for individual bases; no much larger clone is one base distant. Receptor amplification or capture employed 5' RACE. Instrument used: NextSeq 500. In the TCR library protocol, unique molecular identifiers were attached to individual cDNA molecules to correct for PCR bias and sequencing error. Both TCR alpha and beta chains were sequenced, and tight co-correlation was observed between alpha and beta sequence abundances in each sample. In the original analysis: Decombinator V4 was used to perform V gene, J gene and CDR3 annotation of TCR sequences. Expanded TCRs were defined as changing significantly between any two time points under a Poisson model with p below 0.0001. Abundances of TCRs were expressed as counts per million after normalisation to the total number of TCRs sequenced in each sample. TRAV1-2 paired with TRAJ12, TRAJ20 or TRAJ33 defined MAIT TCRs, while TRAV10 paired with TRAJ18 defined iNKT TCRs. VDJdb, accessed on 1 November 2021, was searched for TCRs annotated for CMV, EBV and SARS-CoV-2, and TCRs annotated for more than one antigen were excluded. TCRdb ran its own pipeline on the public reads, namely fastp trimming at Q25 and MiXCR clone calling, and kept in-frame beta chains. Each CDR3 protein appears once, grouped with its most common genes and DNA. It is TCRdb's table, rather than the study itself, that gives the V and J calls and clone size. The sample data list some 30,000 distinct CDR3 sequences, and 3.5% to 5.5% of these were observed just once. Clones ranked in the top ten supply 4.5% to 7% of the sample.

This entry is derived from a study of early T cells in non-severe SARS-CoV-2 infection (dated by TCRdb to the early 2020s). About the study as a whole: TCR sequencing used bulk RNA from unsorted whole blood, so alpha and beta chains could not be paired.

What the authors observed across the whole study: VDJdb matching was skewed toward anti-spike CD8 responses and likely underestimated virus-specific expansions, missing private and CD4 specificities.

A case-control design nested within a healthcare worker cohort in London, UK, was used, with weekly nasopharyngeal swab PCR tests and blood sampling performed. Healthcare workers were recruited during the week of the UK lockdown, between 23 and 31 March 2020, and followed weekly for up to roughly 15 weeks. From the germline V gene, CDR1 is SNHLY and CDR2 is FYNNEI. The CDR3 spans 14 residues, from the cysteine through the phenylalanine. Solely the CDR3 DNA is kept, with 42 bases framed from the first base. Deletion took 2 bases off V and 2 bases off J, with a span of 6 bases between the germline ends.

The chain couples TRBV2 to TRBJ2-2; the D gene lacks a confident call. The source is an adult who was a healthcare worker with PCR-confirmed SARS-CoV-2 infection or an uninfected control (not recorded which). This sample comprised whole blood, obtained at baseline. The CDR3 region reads CASSESLNTGELFF. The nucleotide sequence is TGTGCCAGCAGTGAAAGCCTAAACACCGGGGAGCTGTTTTTT. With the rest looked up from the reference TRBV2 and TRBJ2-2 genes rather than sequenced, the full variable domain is EPEVTQTPSHQVTQMGQEVILRCVPISNHLYFYWYRQILGQKVEFLVSFYNNEISEKSEIFDDQFSVERPDGSNFTLKIRSTKLEDSAMYFCASSESLNTGELFFGEGSRLTVL.